Below are 24 T cell receptor beta chains sequenced from a single sample in a study of cytomegalovirus exposure and HLA in healthy donors. The primer mix had 60 Vbeta and 13 Jbeta primers. Sequenced by immunoSEQ multiplex PCR; TCRdb stores in-frame clones only, minus some. Found here are 200,000 or so clones, roughly 84% of them singletons; the top ten hold 1% to 1.5%. The sequenced sample was PBMCs. Source of these receptors: a human donor in good health.

The rearrangement joins TRBV5-1 to TRBJ2-1, with 9 bases lining up with TRBD2. Germline trimming cut 3 bases from V and 4 bases from J; bases unmatched to any gene: 5. CDR1 SGHRS and CDR2 YFSETQ come from the germline V gene. The CDR3 covers 15 residues. In nucleotides, the CDR3 is TGCGCCAGCAGCTATAGCGGGAGCGCTTACAATGAGCAGTTCTTC. This gives the protein CASSYSGSAYNEQFF.

CDR3 DNA: TGTGCCAGCAGACCTGACCCGGCGGCTGTGACCCAGTACTTC. This gives the protein CASRPDPAAVTQYF. V gene TRBV6-4 combines with J gene TRBJ2-5; D not certain. Trimming stripped 6 bases from V and 7 bases from J, with 18 bases between. Germline lookup yields CDR1 MRHNA and CDR2 SNTAGT. The CDR3 runs to 14 residues.

This clone was seen only a few times. The J gene is TRBJ2-1, the V gene TRBV13; no clear D gene. The CDR3 consists of 14 residues. Germline values: CDR1 PRHDT, CDR2 FYEKMQ (reference sequence). V was clipped by 4 bases and J by 0 bases, with 7 bases between them. The CDR3: CASSSPSSYNEQFF. CDR3 nucleotide sequence: TGTGCCAGCAGCTCCCCCAGCTCCTACAATGAGCAGTTCTTC.

The J gene is TRBJ2-1, the V gene TRBV4-1; tentative D call: TRBD2 (6 bases). The V gene lost 5 bases and the J gene lost 7 bases, with 15 bases spanning the gap. Germline V gene sequence: CDR1 MGHRA, CDR2 YSYEKL. This CDR3 contains 14 residues. The CDR3 spells CASSSRDSGNEQFF. The CDR3 region has the DNA TGCGCCAGCAGCAGCAGGGACTCCGGGAATGAGCAGTTCTTC.

This rearrangement joins TRBV19 to TRBJ2-4, with 7 bases lining up with TRBD2. Per germline, CDR1 LNHDA and CDR2 SQIVND (reference sequence). The V gene end was trimmed by 6 bases and the J gene end by 0 bases; junction bases not matched to a gene: 14. CDR3 size: 18 residues. The CDR3 reads CASRPRAGGNLAKNIQYF. CDR3 sequence (DNA): TGTGCCAGTAGGCCGAGGGCCGGGGGGAACCTAGCCAAAAACATTCAGTACTTC.

V and J are TRBV5-1 and TRBJ2-1, with D possibly matching TRBD1 (6 bases). The CDR3 is 14 amino acids. Trimming pared 0 bases from V and 8 bases from J, leaving 12 bases between. Germline CDR1 SGHRS, CDR2 YFSETQ. CDR3 nucleotide sequence: TGCGCCAGCAGCTTGGACAGGGAGTGGGATGAGCAGTTCTTC. Translated: CASSLDREWDEQFF.

V and J are TRBV7-8 and TRBJ1-4, with a weak D call TRBD1 (5 bases). This CDR3 region has 14 residues. Germline V gene sequence: CDR1 SGHVS, CDR2 FQNEAQ. V was shortened by 3 bases and J by 5 bases, with 10 bases between the two germline ends. The CDR3 nucleotides are TGTGCCAGCAGCTTGGGGGGAGGGAATGAAAAACTGTTTTTT. The encoded protein is CASSLGGGNEKLFF.

The J gene is TRBJ2-3, the V gene TRBV7-6; TRBD2 matches 11 bases. CDR1 SGHVS and CDR2 FNYEAQ come from the germline V gene. The CDR3 is 19 amino acids. V dropped 5 bases and J dropped 0; count of bases not matched to a gene: 13. The CDR3 sequence is CASSQGGLLAGVSTDTQYF. The CDR3 DNA reads as TGTGCCAGCAGCCAGGGGGGACTACTAGCGGGAGTTAGCACAGATACGCAGTATTTT.

This chain joins TRBV12-2 and TRBJ2-4; TRBD1 is taken as the D call from the table, unchecked against the DNA. TRBV12-2 is labeled a pseudogene. The CDR3 has 19 amino acids. CDR3 amino acids: CASRLANRESCRAKNIQYF. CDR3 bases: TGTGCAAGTCGCTTAGCCAACAGGGAAAGCTGTCGCGCCAAAAACATTCAGTACTTC.

CDR3 bases: TGTGCCAGTTTAGGCCTAGCGGGGCCCACTGAGCAGTTCTTC. Protein sequence: CASLGLAGPTEQFF. The chain carries TRBV19 and TRBJ2-1, with TRBD2 matching over 9 bases. The CDR3 contains 14 residues. Germline CDR1 and CDR2: LNHDA and SQIVND (reference sequence). Trimming at V came to 8 bases and at J to 9 bases, leaving 11 bases not matched to a gene.

With respect to this clone: An end of the junction does not agree with germline; a read error may underlie this. The V call is TRBV6-4, the J call TRBJ1-5; D not certain. The CDR3 extends over 19 amino acids. From germline, CDR1 is MRHNA and CDR2 SNTAGT. CDR3 nucleotides: TGTGCCATCAGTGAAAGGAGTGAAACACTAGGGTTCCGCCGGACGCCCCAGCATTTT. Its protein is CAISERSETLGFRRTPQHF.

The chain uses TRBV10-3 and TRBJ2-2; no clear D gene. Between the trimmed V and J ends, which lost 7 bases and 3 bases, there was a span of 3 bases. CDR1 is ENHRY, CDR2 SYGVKD, per germline. CDR3 length equals 11 residues. The CDR3 loop is CAITDTGELFF. As DNA, the CDR3 is TGTGCCATCACGGACACCGGGGAGCTGTTTTTT.

The CDR3 DNA is TGTGCCAGCAGCCTCTCGGCGGGGGGCGGGGGCTACACCTTC. Its protein is CASSLSAGGGGYTF. This chain joins TRBV7-3 and TRBJ1-2, with D perhaps TRBD1 (6 bases). The germline V gene encodes CDR1 SGHTA and CDR2 FQGTGA. The CDR3 is made up of 14 amino acids. Trimming left V 5 bases short and J 8 bases short, with 18 bases between.

With respect to this clone: This specimen includes other DNA sequences encoding the same CDR3. The rearrangement joins TRBV18 to TRBJ2-7, with D maybe TRBD2 (5 bases). Germline loops: CDR1 KGHSH, CDR2 LQKENI. The CDR3 has 13 residues. V lost 2 bases to trimming and J lost 4 bases, with 9 bases between them. The CDR3 DNA reads as TGTGCCAGCTCACCATCTCGAGGGTACGAGCAGTACTTC. It encodes CASSPSRGYEQYF.

The rearrangement joins TRBV19 to TRBJ1-1; a weak D match, TRBD1 (5 bases). V shed 0 bases and J shed 0 bases, with 8 bases lying between them. Germline V gene lookup returns CDR1 LNHDA and CDR2 SQIVND (reference sequence). This CDR3 contains 15 residues. In nucleotides, the CDR3 is TGTGCCAGTAGTATAGACGACAGCCTGAACACTGAAGCTTTCTTT. Amino acid sequence: CASSIDDSLNTEAFF.

The V and J genes are TRBV4-3 and TRBJ2-5, with D perhaps TRBD1 (6 bases). The V and J ends lost 4 bases and 4 bases respectively, with 13 bases between them. This CDR3 has 14 residues. Germline V gene lookup returns CDR1 LGHNA and CDR2 YSLEER. Here the CDR3 reads CASSPGARGETQYF. For the CDR3, the DNA is TGCGCCAGCAGCCCTGGAGCCAGGGGAGAGACCCAGTACTTC.

The CDR3 nucleotides are TGTGCCACCAGCAGAGATTGGCGGACAGGGGTTCCCTATGGCTACACCTTC. It yields the protein CATSRDWRTGVPYGYTF. This chain connects TRBV15 to TRBJ1-2; 9 nucleotides match TRBD1. Germline loops: CDR1 LNHNV, CDR2 YYDKDF (reference sequence). The CDR3 has 17 amino acids. J lost 4 bases, V lost 0 bases, and 9 bases had no gene match.

J is TRBJ1-5 and V is TRBV29-1, with D unresolved. The CDR3 runs to 13 residues. V was pared by 3 bases and J by 4 bases, with 10 bases between. Germline V gene data show CDR1 as SQVTM and CDR2 as ANQGSEA. The CDR3 DNA reads as TGCAGCGTTGAGGCTCTCAGAAATCAGCCCCAGCATTTT. Its translation: CSVEALRNQPQHF.

The J gene is TRBJ2-3, the V gene TRBV5-4; 7 nucleotides line up with TRBD1. J gave up 4 bases and V 0 bases, and 5 bases lay outside the gene matches. This CDR3 is built from 15 residues. Germline V gene sequence: CDR1 SGHNT, CDR2 YYREEE (reference sequence). The CDR3 region is CASSLGQGVADTQYF. For the CDR3, the DNA is TGTGCCAGCAGCTTGGGACAGGGTGTGGCAGATACGCAGTATTTT. Using reference TRBV5-4 and TRBJ2-3 for the parts outside the CDR3, the full variable domain is ETGVTQSPTHLIKTRGQQVTLRCSSQSGHNTVSWYQQALGQGPQFIFQYYREEENGRGNFPPRFSGLQFPNYSSELNVNALELDDSALYLCASSLGQGVADTQYFGPGTRLTVL.

The rearrangement joins TRBV10-1 to TRBJ1-1, with 9 bases identical to TRBD1. With 8 bases clipped from V and 5 bases from J, the junction kept 12 bases outside the gene matches. There are 15 residues in the CDR3. The germline CDR1 and CDR2 sequences are WNHNN and SYGVQD (reference sequence). CDR3 protein: CASSSGTGFNTEAFF. The DNA for the CDR3 is TGCGCCAGCTCCTCCGGGACAGGGTTTAATACTGAAGCTTTCTTT.

This clone has a single count. This chain uses TRBV7-3 with TRBJ2-3, with a possible D match to TRBD2 (6 bases). V lost 5 bases, J lost 2 bases, and 11 bases lay in between. The CDR3 is 14 amino acids. The germline CDR1 and CDR2 sequences are SGHTA and FQGTGA. The CDR3 loop reads CASSPGRDTDTQYF. The CDR3 region has the DNA TGTGCCAGCAGCCCCGGGCGGGACACAGATACGCAGTATTTT.

The V and J genes are TRBV6-1 and TRBJ2-5; 11 positions match TRBD1. Germline values: CDR1 MNHNS, CDR2 SASEGT. This CDR3 region has 15 residues. With V trimmed by 2 bases and J by 4 bases, 3 bases remained unmatched. Written as DNA, the CDR3 is TGTGCCAGCAGTGAAAGGGGACAGGGGGTAGAGACCCAGTACTTC. Amino acids: CASSERGQGVETQYF.

V gene TRBV9 combines with J gene TRBJ2-7; 7 bases are shared with TRBD2. The CDR3 length is 15 residues. Looked up from germline, CDR1 is SGDLS and CDR2 is YYNGEE. J lost 3 bases, V lost 0 bases, and 6 bases had no gene match. The CDR3 nucleotides read TGTGCCAGCAGCGTAGAGGGTAGCGGGCGCTACGAGCAGTACTTC. Amino acid sequence: CASSVEGSGRYEQYF.

The rearrangement joins TRBV5-1 to TRBJ2-3; 8 bases fit TRBD2. The CDR3 is 17 residues long. The germline V gene encodes CDR1 SGHRS and CDR2 YFSETQ. Unmatched junction bases numbered 7, after V lost 1 base and J lost 0 bases. The chain's CDR3 is CASSLTGGGISTDTQYF. CDR3 nucleotide sequence: TGCGCCAGCAGCTTGACTGGCGGGGGGATTAGCACAGATACGCAGTATTTT.